This record covers a single T cell receptor beta chain. Its antigen is currently unknown. The length of the CDR3 is 12 residues. The V gene's germline CDR1 is MGHRA and CDR2 YSYEKL. The V end was cut by 2 bases, the J end by 14 bases, with 14 bases between. These data originate in a study of cytomegalovirus exposure and HLA in healthy donors. Study background: T cells numbering around 180 million yielded some 110 million unique TCR beta sequences in an earlier analysis. For the approximately 360 genotyped donors, about 81% fell within the Caucasian-associated ancestry cluster. Regarding the study as a whole: TCR beta V segments were, for the most part, productive about 87% or about 30% of the time in an earlier analysis. What was likely a sequencing artifact was a cluster of highly shared sequence variants.

The PCR contained 60 Vbeta and 13 Jbeta primers. Using immunoSEQ multiplex PCR, the repertoire was profiled, and TCRdb retains in-frame clones only, with some absent. The table lists 55,000 or so clones, 82% of them singletons, with 2.5% to 3% in the top ten. The chain carries TRBV4-1 and TRBJ2-3; a weak D match, TRBD1 (5 bases). Sequenced input: PBMCs. The clonotype comes from a man aged 45-65 years in good health and CMV-seronegative. The CDR3 region has the DNA TGCGCCAGCAGCCAATTGGACCAGGGCTGGTATTTT. It translates to CASSQLDQGWYF.